The 2 T cell receptor beta chains reported below all come from one sample, sequenced in a study of shared clonotypes between healthy human individuals. TCRdb's copy holds only in-frame clones and misses some; the assay was immunoSEQ multiplex PCR. The data show around 2,000,000 clones, less than 95% seen once. The naive CD8 population came from CD45RO-negative cells selected for CCR7, without terminally differentiated effector memory CD45RA+ cells. The sequencing input was naive CD8+ T cells sorted from blood. All receptors derive from a man in his late teens or twenties in good health.

V usage is TRBV15 and J usage is TRBJ1-1; D gene ambiguous. V lost 5 bases to trimming and J lost 8 bases, with 12 bases between them. CDR3 size: 12 residues. CDR1 and CDR2 from the germline V gene are LNHNV and YYDKDF (reference sequence). In nucleotides, the CDR3 is TGTGCCACCAGCTCCAGTGGAGGAGAAGCTTTCTTT. It codes for CATSSSGGEAFF.

The gene calls are TRBV7-2 and TRBJ2-7, with 9 bases aligning to TRBD1. CDR3 size: 15 residues. J was trimmed by 3 bases and V by 1 base; bases with no gene match: 4. CDR1 SGHTA and CDR2 FQGNSA come from the germline V gene. The CDR3 sequence is CASSLEDRGGYEQYF. In DNA form, the CDR3 reads TGTGCCAGCAGCTTAGAGGACAGGGGAGGCTACGAGCAGTACTTC.